This TCR beta chain was documented in a study of vaccination effects on CD4 cells after COVID-19. Of note for this clone: The antigen is unknown.

Clones were sequenced by immunoSEQ multiplex PCR, and TCRdb holds only the in-frame ones, with some missing. The table includes about 14,000 clones, just over 75% detected once. The CDR3 sequence is 13 residues long. The J segment lost 9 bases and the V segment lost 2 bases, leaving 4 bases of the junction unmatched. CDR1 and CDR2 from the germline V gene are LNHDA and SQIVND (reference sequence). Antigen-specific CD4+ T cells expanded by the ViraFEST assay with viral peptide pools were then sequenced. Subsequent to about 10 days of culture, CD4+ T cells were isolated. The receptor comes from a human donor who received a COVID-19 vaccine. Source: CD4+ T cells from PBMCs cultured with HCoV-229E spike peptides, taken before COVID-19 vaccination. V and J are TRBV19 and TRBJ1-1; 9 nucleotides match TRBD1. The CDR3 nucleotides read TGTGCCAGTAGTATACCCGGGACAGGGCAAGCTTTCTTT. Its protein is CASSIPGTGQAFF.